This T cell receptor beta chain emerged from a study of cytomegalovirus exposure and HLA in healthy donors. On this clone: Antigen: not known.

V was pared by 0 bases and J by 4 bases, with 14 bases between. In germline, CDR1 is LGHNA, CDR2 YSLEER. CDR3 length: 16 amino acids. Researchers ran the PCR with 60 Vbeta and 13 Jbeta primers. TCRdb's copy holds only in-frame clones and misses some; the assay was immunoSEQ multiplex PCR. This sample yields about 110,000 clones, of which approximately 70% are seen a single time; approximately 3% belongs to the top ten. Study-wide points: A likely sequencing artifact accounted for one observed cluster of highly shared sequence variants.

The sequence was collected from a man aged 25 to 40 in good health and CMV-seronegative. Sequencing input: PBMCs. The chain combines TRBV4-3 with TRBJ2-3, with D uncertain. The CDR3 DNA sequence: TGCGCCAGCAGCCAAGAAGCCACACGGGTATCAGATACGCAGTATTTT. This codes for CASSQEATRVSDTQYF.